These 30 T cell receptor beta chains share one sample of origin, sequenced in a study of OX40 agonist ivuxolimab in advanced cancers. The assay was immunoSEQ multiplex PCR, and TCRdb's table has in-frame clones only and misses some. This table holds tens of thousands of clones, 94% found once. This specimen was CD4+ or CD8+ T cells sorted from blood, taken in a trial of the OX40 agonist ivuxolimab. These receptors all stem from an adult with an advanced solid tumor such as melanoma, head and neck, liver or kidney cancer.

V and J are TRBV6-5 and TRBJ1-4; 9 bases fit TRBD1. The trim removed 6 bases at V and 8 bases at J, leaving 7 bases unmatched. The germline CDR1 and CDR2 sequences are MNHEY and SVGAGI. This CDR3 is built from 14 residues. For the CDR3, the DNA is TGTGCCAGCAGGAAAGGACAGGGGAAAGAAAAACTGTTTTTT. As protein: CASRKGQGKEKLFF.

The chain employs TRBV5-4 and TRBJ2-1; 13 bases are shared with TRBD2. V lost 4 bases to trimming and J lost 6 bases; unmatched junction nucleotides: 4. Germline V gene lookup returns CDR1 SGHNT and CDR2 YYREEE (reference sequence). This CDR3 contains 15 residues. CDR3: CASSEGTSGANEQFF. For the CDR3, the DNA is TGTGCCAGCAGCGAAGGGACTAGCGGGGCCAATGAGCAGTTCTTC.

This clone showed up just once. The chain employs TRBV29-1 and TRBJ2-1, with TRBD1 as a possible D gene (7 bases). The CDR3 sequence is 13 residues long. Trimming took 4 bases from V and 1 from J, leaving 8 bases between them. Germline lookup yields CDR1 SQVTM and CDR2 ANQGSEA. As DNA, the CDR3 is TGCAGCGTTGCAGGGGGGTCCTACAATGAGCAGTTCTTC. The encoded protein is CSVAGGSYNEQFF.

This clone was picked up one time. As DNA, the CDR3 is TGTGCCAGCAGTTTATCGGGTGCCCCCCGTCAGCCCCAGCATTTT. Translated, it gives CASSLSGAPRQPQHF. The rearrangement uses TRBV27 and TRBJ1-5; D ambiguous. Trimming stripped 0 bases from V and 6 bases from J, with 12 bases between. The CDR3 loop spans 15 amino acids. Germline CDR1 and CDR2: MNHEY and SMNVEV (reference sequence).

The CDR3 loop is CASSSVSGGGTDTQYF. The CDR3 nucleotides are TGTGCCAGCAGCTCCGTCTCGGGCGGGGGCACAGATACGCAGTATTTT. V is TRBV7-9 and J is TRBJ2-3, with D possibly TRBD2 on 6 matching bases. The germline V and J ends were trimmed by 4 bases and 1 base, with 15 bases remaining between them. The CDR3 runs 16 residues. Germline CDR1 is SEHNR and CDR2 is FQNEAQ (reference sequence).

V is TRBV19 and J is TRBJ1-2; D is possibly TRBD1 (5 bases). CDR1 is LNHDA and CDR2 is SQIVND in the germline V gene (reference sequence). V was cut by 6 bases and J by 9 bases, with 8 bases left in between. The CDR3 covers 10 residues. CDR3 residues: CASRGASYTF. The CDR3, as DNA: TGTGCCAGTAGAGGGGCCAGCTACACCTTC.

The chain couples TRBV6-6 to TRBJ2-3; TRBD2 is a possible D gene (5 bases). Germline-derived CDR1 and CDR2 are MNHNY and SVGAGI (reference sequence). CDR3 length equals 15 residues. The V and J ends lost 2 bases and 0 bases respectively, with 9 bases between them. CDR3 DNA: TGTGCCAGCAGTTACGTTGGACTCAGCACAGATACGCAGTATTTT. Protein: CASSYVGLSTDTQYF.

The chain has TRBV19 and TRBJ1-2; D might be TRBD1 (5 bases). The CDR3 sequence is 15 residues long. V lost 1 base, J lost 4 bases, and 13 bases lay in between. Germline lookup yields CDR1 LNHDA and CDR2 SQIVND (reference sequence). The CDR3 sequence: CASSIAPRAVYGYTF. In nucleotides, the CDR3 is TGTGCCAGTAGTATAGCCCCCAGGGCCGTCTATGGCTACACCTTC. The whole variable domain, filled in from reference TRBV19 and TRBJ1-2, reads DGGITQSPKYLFRKEGQNVTLSCEQNLNHDAMYWYRQDPGQGLRLIYYSQIVNDFQKGDIAEGYSVSREKKESFPLTVTSAQKNPTAFYLCASSIAPRAVYGYTFGSGTRLTVV.

The rearrangement joins TRBV7-6 to TRBJ2-7; 9 positions agree with TRBD1. This CDR3 is 17 amino acids long. The germline CDR1 and CDR2 sequences are SGHVS and FNYEAQ. J gave up 3 bases and V 1 base, and 10 bases lay outside the gene matches. CDR3 coding DNA: TGTGCCAGCAGCTTAGAGGTTTCCTTGGACAGGGGCTACGAGCAGTACTTC. It encodes CASSLEVSLDRGYEQYF.

The rearrangement uses TRBV4-3 and TRBJ2-1; TRBD2 agrees at 9 bases. Trimming took 1 base from V and 5 from J; bases not matched to a gene: 3. Germline lookup yields CDR1 LGHNA and CDR2 YSLEER. The CDR3 loop spans 15 amino acids. The CDR3 DNA is TGCGCCAGCAGCCAAGGACTAGCGGCCGACAATGAGCAGTTCTTC. Protein: CASSQGLAADNEQFF.

V gene TRBV7-2 combines with J gene TRBJ2-1, with a weak D call TRBD2 (5 bases). This CDR3 is 15 amino acids long. V was trimmed by 3 bases and J by 2 bases, leaving 11 bases between them. Germline assignment: CDR1 SGHTA and CDR2 FQGNSA. The CDR3 nucleotides read TGTGCCAGCAGCTTTGCTAGCAGCCCCTACAATGAGCAGTTCTTC. Translated: CASSFASSPYNEQFF.

The chain couples TRBV6-5 to TRBJ1-2, with 8 nucleotides matching TRBD1. The CDR3 spans 14 residues. From germline, CDR1 is MNHEY and CDR2 SVGAGI. The V segment lost 5 bases and the J segment 8 bases; nucleotides outside the gene matches: 10. The chain's CDR3 is CASSETRTGRGYTF. DNA for the CDR3: TGTGCCAGCAGTGAGACCCGGACAGGGCGGGGCTACACCTTC.

This chain uses TRBV29-1 with TRBJ1-2; 9 bases align to TRBD1. V trimming: 4 bases; J trimming: 4 bases; junction bases outside the gene matches: 10. This CDR3 spans 15 amino acids. Germline assignment: CDR1 SQVTM and CDR2 ANQGSEA. The CDR3 bases are TGCAGCGTTGCCCCCGGAGGGACAGGGAGCTATGGCTACACCTTC. This translates into CSVAPGGTGSYGYTF.

This clone showed up just once. The chain employs TRBV28 and TRBJ2-7, with 15 bases lining up with TRBD2. CDR1 is MDHEN, CDR2 SYDVKM, per germline. V lost 4 bases and J lost 2; bases outside the gene matches: 12. The CDR3 runs to 19 residues. CDR3 sequence reads: CASSYGLAGGPFSTYEQYF. As DNA, the CDR3 is TGTGCCAGCAGTTACGGACTAGCGGGAGGGCCCTTCTCGACCTACGAGCAGTACTTC.

This sequence joins TRBV5-1 and TRBJ2-7, with D perhaps TRBD1 or TRBD2 (5 bases each). The germline V gene has CDR1 SGHRS and CDR2 YFSETQ. This CDR3 spans 14 amino acids. The V end was cut by 1 base, the J end by 7 bases, with 15 bases between. CDR3 loop: CASSLRGSNREQYF. CDR3 sequence (DNA): TGCGCCAGCAGCTTGCGGGGCAGTAATCGGGAGCAGTACTTC.

This rearrangement joins TRBV4-1 to TRBJ1-5, with a tentative D call TRBD1 (6 bases). The V end lost 1 base, the J end lost 7 bases, and 17 bases lay between the germline ends. The CDR3 runs to 16 residues. Germline CDR1 reads MGHRA; CDR2 reads YSYEKL. The chain's CDR3 is CASSQVAGANNQPQHF. CDR3 nucleotides: TGCGCCAGCAGCCAAGTGGCGGGGGCGAACAACCAGCCCCAGCATTTT.

The V gene is TRBV27, the J gene TRBJ2-7, with no clear D. The CDR3 runs 13 residues. Germline V gene lookup returns CDR1 MNHEY and CDR2 SMNVEV (reference sequence). Between the trimmed V and J ends, which lost 7 bases and 2 bases, there was a span of 12 bases. CDR3 region: CASMPSAPYEQYF. CDR3 nucleotide sequence: TGTGCCAGCATGCCTTCGGCGCCCTACGAGCAGTACTTC.

The chain recombines TRBV7-2 with TRBJ2-7; 9 bases match TRBD2. Germline V gene lookup returns CDR1 SGHTA and CDR2 FQGNSA. After removal of 3 bases from V and 2 bases from J, the junction contained 5 bases not matched to a gene. This CDR3 comprises 15 residues. The CDR3 reads CASSLEGLAPYEQYF. DNA of the CDR3: TGTGCCAGCAGCTTGGAGGGACTAGCCCCCTACGAGCAGTACTTC.

Only one count was recorded for this clone. The chain combines TRBV5-5 with TRBJ1-1; D ambiguous. From germline, CDR1 is SGHKS and CDR2 YYEKEE (reference sequence). Trimming cost V 4 bases and J 1 base, with 8 bases left between them. This CDR3 is 13 amino acids long. The CDR3 loop reads CASSGTSNTEAFF. The CDR3 DNA reads as TGTGCCAGCAGCGGCACCTCGAACACTGAAGCTTTCTTT.

The chain couples TRBV27 to TRBJ2-2, with TRBD1 matching over 9 bases. Per the germline V gene, CDR1 is MNHEY and CDR2 is SMNVEV (reference sequence). This CDR3 contains 17 residues. Trimming took 1 base from V and 2 from J; bases not matched to a gene: 5. The CDR3 DNA is TGTGCCAGCAGTTTATACCGGGACAGGGTAAACACCGGGGAGCTGTTTTTT. Protein product: CASSLYRDRVNTGELFF.

This chain links TRBV10-1 with TRBJ2-1; 7 bases line up with TRBD2. Losses at the gene ends were 5 bases for V and 5 bases for J; bases not matched to a gene: 12. CDR3 length: 16 amino acids. The germline CDR1 and CDR2 sequences are WNHNN and SYGVQD (reference sequence). The DNA of the CDR3 is TGCGCCAGCAGTTCGGTGAGGGCTAGCGGAAACAATGAGCAGTTCTTC. It specifies CASSSVRASGNNEQFF.

This clone was recorded once. The chain joins TRBV9 to TRBJ1-2; D perhaps matches TRBD1 (5 bases). This CDR3 has 12 residues. V was pared by 1 base and J by 9 bases, with 10 bases between. The germline CDR1 and CDR2 sequences are SGDLS and YYNGEE. The CDR3: CASSVSRGRYTF. The CDR3 DNA follows: TGTGCCAGCAGCGTATCTCGGGGACGCTACACCTTC.

The V gene is TRBV9, the J gene TRBJ1-2; 8 nucleotides agree with TRBD1. The V and J ends lost 3 bases and 8 bases, in that order; junction bases with no gene match: 6. The CDR3 covers 13 residues. CDR1 and CDR2 (germline): SGDLS, YYNGEE. CDR3 in amino acids: CASSASRGHGYTF. The CDR3 DNA follows: TGTGCCAGCAGCGCCTCCAGGGGGCACGGCTACACCTTC.

The chain is built from TRBV4-1 and TRBJ2-7; D is unclear. The CDR3 consists of 18 residues. V gave up 4 bases and J gave up 0 bases, with 22 bases separating them. The V gene's germline CDR1 is MGHRA and CDR2 YSYEKL. The CDR3 reads CASSPRVVKTGSSYEQYF. The CDR3 DNA reads TGCGCCAGCAGCCCCCGGGTAGTTAAGACTGGAAGCTCCTACGAGCAGTACTTC.

The chain employs TRBV27 and TRBJ2-1; unclear D gene. Deletions cut 5 bases from V and 0 bases from J, with 11 bases between. The germline CDR1 and CDR2 sequences are MNHEY and SMNVEV (reference sequence). This CDR3 spans 15 amino acids. The CDR3, as DNA: TGTGCCAGCAGTCTTTGGGTCAGCTCCTACAATGAGCAGTTCTTC. Protein: CASSLWVSSYNEQFF.

The J gene is TRBJ2-5, the V gene TRBV11-2; either TRBD1 or TRBD2 may fit D (6 bases each). The germline V and J ends were trimmed by 1 base and 5 bases, with 8 bases remaining between them. Germline CDR1 SGHAT, CDR2 FQNNGV. The CDR3 sequence is 13 residues long. CDR3 in DNA: TGTGCCAGCAGCTTAGGGGGGGCGGAGACCCAGTACTTC. This translates into CASSLGGAETQYF. The entire variable domain, with the rest obtained from reference TRBV11-2 and TRBJ2-5, is as follows: EAGVAQSPRYKIIEKRQSVAFWCNPISGHATLYWYQQILGQGPKLLIQFQNNGVVDDSQLPKDRFSAERLKGVDSTLKIQPAKLEDSAVYLCASSLGGAETQYFGPGTRLLVL.

The rearrangement links TRBV19 to TRBJ2-7, with no clear D. CDR3 size: 13 residues. The germline V gene encodes CDR1 LNHDA and CDR2 SQIVND (reference sequence). V lost 5 bases, J lost 4 bases, and 12 bases lay in between. The DNA of the CDR3 is TGTGCCAGTAGTCCGCAGGACGGTTACGAGCAGTACTTC. It codes for CASSPQDGYEQYF.

This chain uses TRBV30 with TRBJ2-7; TRBD1 matches at 7 bases. The CDR3 is made up of 17 amino acids. CDR1 and CDR2 (germline): GTSNPN, SVGIG (reference sequence). V lost 4 bases to trimming and J lost 0 bases; unmatched junction nucleotides: 15. The CDR3, as DNA: TGTGCCTGGAACCAACTTTACAGGGGTCTACCCTCCTACGAGCAGTACTTC. This sequence encodes CAWNQLYRGLPSYEQYF.

The gene calls are TRBV30 and TRBJ1-2, with D possibly being TRBD1 (6 bases). The germline V gene has CDR1 GTSNPN and CDR2 SVGIG (reference sequence). The CDR3 is 14 residues long. Trimming removed 5 bases at V and 4 bases at J, with 17 bases between. The CDR3 DNA is TGTGCCTGGGGCCAACAGGGTCCCCTCTATGGCTACACCTTC. This translates into CAWGQQGPLYGYTF.

This rearrangement joins TRBV27 to TRBJ2-5; TRBD2 aligns across 11 bases. CDR3 length: 18 residues. Trimming at V came to 1 base and at J to 3 bases, leaving 10 bases not matched to a gene. Germline V gene data show CDR1 as MNHEY and CDR2 as SMNVEV (reference sequence). CDR3 sequence: CASSLLLAGGQPKETQYF. In DNA form, the CDR3 reads TGTGCCAGCAGTTTATTGCTAGCGGGGGGCCAACCCAAAGAGACCCAGTACTTC.